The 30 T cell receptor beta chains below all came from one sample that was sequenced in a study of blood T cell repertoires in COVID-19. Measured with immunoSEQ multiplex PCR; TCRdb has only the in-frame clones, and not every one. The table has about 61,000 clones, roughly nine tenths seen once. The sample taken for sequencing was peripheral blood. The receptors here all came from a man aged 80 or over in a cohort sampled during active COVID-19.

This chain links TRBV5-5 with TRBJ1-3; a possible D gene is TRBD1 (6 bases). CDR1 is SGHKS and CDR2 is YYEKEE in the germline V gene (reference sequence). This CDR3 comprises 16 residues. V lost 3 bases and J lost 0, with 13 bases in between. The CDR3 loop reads CASSSLQGFSGNTIYF. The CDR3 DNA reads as TGTGCCAGCAGCTCGCTACAGGGTTTCTCTGGAAACACCATATATTTT.

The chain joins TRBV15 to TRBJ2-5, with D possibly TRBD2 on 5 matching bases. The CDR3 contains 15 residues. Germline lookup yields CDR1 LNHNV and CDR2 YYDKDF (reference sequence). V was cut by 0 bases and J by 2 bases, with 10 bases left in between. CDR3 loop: CATSRDKLAQETQYF. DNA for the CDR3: TGTGCCACCAGCAGAGATAAGCTAGCTCAAGAGACCCAGTACTTC.

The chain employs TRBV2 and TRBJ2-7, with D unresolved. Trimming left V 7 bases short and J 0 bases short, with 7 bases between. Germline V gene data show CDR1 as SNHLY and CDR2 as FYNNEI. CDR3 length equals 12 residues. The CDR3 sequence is CASNSVSYEQYF. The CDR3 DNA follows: TGTGCCAGCAATTCAGTCTCCTACGAGCAGTACTTC.

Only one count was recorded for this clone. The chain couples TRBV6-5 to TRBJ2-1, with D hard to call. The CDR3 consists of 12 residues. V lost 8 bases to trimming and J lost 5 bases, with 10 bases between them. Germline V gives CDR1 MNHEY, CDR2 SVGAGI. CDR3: CASHKTHNEQFF. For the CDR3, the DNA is TGTGCCAGCCACAAAACCCACAATGAGCAGTTCTTC.

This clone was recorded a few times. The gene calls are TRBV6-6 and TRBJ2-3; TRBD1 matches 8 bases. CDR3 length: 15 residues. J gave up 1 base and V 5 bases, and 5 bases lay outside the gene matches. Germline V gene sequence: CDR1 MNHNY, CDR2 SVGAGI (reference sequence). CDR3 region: CASSNPDRGTDTQYF. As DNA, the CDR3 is TGTGCCAGCAGTAACCCGGACAGGGGCACAGATACGCAGTATTTT.

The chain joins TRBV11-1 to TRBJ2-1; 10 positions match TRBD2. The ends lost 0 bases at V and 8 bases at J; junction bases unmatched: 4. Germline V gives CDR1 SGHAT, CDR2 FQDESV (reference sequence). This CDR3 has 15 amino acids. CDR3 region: CASSLALAGVDEQFF. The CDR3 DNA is TGTGCCAGCAGCTTAGCTCTAGCGGGGGTAGATGAGCAGTTCTTC.

The CDR3 nucleotides read TGTGCCAGCAGTGAAGCCGGGGGTACGGACGAGCAGTACTTC. It specifies CASSEAGGTDEQYF. This chain connects TRBV6-1 to TRBJ2-7; D may be TRBD2 (6 bases). The germline V gene encodes CDR1 MNHNS and CDR2 SASEGT. The CDR3 has 14 amino acids. Trimming stripped 0 bases from V and 5 bases from J, with 11 bases between.

The CDR3 nucleotides read TGTGCCAGCAGCGGCCAAGGGACAGGGGGCACCTATGGCTACACCTTC. Translated: CASSGQGTGGTYGYTF. The chain is built from TRBV9 and TRBJ1-2, with TRBD1 matching over 12 bases. J lost 4 bases, V lost 3 bases, and 7 bases had no gene match. This CDR3 has 16 residues. Per the germline V gene, CDR1 is SGDLS and CDR2 is YYNGEE. The full variable domain, with the rest looked up from reference TRBV9 and TRBJ1-2, is DSGVTQTPKHLITATGQRVTLRCSPRSGDLSVYWYQQSLDQGLQFLIQYYNGEERAKGNILERFSAQQFPDLHSELNLSSLELGDSALYFCASSGQGTGGTYGYTFGSGTRLTVV.

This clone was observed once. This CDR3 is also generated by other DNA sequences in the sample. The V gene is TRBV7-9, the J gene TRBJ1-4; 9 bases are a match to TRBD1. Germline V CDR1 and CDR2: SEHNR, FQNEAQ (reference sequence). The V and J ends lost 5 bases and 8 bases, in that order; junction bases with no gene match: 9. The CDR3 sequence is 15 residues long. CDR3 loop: CASSPGQGAREKLFF. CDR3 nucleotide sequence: TGTGCCAGCAGCCCGGGACAGGGCGCTCGGGAAAAACTGTTTTTT.

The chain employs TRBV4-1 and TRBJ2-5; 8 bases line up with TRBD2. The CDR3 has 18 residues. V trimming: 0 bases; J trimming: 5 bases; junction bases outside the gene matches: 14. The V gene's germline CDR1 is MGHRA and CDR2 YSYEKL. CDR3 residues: CASSQEPLRGGGYETQYF. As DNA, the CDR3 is TGCGCCAGCAGCCAAGAGCCCCTCCGGGGGGGCGGATATGAGACCCAGTACTTC.

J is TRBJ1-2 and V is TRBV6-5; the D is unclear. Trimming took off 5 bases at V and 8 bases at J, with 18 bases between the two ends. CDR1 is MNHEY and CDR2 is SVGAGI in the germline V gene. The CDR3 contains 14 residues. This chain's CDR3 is CASSTDMREGGYTF. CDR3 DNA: TGTGCCAGCAGTACCGACATGAGGGAAGGAGGCTACACCTTC.

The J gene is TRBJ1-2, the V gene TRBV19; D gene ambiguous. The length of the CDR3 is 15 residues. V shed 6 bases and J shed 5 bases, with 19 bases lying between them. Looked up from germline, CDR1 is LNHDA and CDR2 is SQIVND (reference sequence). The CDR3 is CASSLVGLEGYGYTF. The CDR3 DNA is TGTGCCAGTAGCCTCGTTGGGCTCGAGGGATATGGCTACACCTTC.

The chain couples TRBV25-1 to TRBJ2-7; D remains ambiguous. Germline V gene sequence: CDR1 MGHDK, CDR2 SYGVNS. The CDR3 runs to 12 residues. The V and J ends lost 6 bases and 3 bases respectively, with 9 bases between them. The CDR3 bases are TGTGCCAGCAGCCTAGGCGGCTACGAGCAGTACTTC. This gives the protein CASSLGGYEQYF.

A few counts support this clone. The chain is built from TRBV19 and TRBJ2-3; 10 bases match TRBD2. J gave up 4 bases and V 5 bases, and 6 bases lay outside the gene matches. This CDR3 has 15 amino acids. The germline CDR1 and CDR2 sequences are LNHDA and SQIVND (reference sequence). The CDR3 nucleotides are TGTGCCAGTAGTCAGAGCGGGGGGGCCCCAGATACGCAGTATTTT. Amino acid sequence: CASSQSGGAPDTQYF.

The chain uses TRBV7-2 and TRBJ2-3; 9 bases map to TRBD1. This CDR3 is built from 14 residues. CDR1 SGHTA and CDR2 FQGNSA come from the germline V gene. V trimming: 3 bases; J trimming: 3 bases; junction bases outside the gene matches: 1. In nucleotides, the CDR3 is TGTGCCAGCAGCTTCGACAGGGGGACAGATACGCAGTATTTT. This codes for CASSFDRGTDTQYF. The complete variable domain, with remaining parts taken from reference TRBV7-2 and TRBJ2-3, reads GAGVSQSPSNKVTEKGKDVELRCDPISGHTALYWYRQSLGQGLEFLIYFQGNSAPDKSGLPSDRFSAERTGGSVSTLTIQRTQQEDSAVYLCASSFDRGTDTQYFGPGTRLTVL.

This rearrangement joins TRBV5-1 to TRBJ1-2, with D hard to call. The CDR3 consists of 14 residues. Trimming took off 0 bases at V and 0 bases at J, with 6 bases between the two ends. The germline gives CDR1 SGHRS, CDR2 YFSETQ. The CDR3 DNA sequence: TGCGCCAGCAGCTTGGACAGCACTAACTATGGCTACACCTTC. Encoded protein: CASSLDSTNYGYTF. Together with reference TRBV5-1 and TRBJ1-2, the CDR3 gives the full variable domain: KAGVTQTPRYLIKTRGQQVTLSCSPISGHRSVSWYQQTPGQGLQFLFEYFSETQRNKGNFPGRFSGRQFSNSRSEMNVSTLELGDSALYLCASSLDSTNYGYTFGSGTRLTVV.

The CDR3 reads CASSFDRRGTEAFF. The CDR3 nucleotides are TGTGCCAGCAGCTTCGACAGGCGAGGAACAGAAGCTTTCTTT. The V call is TRBV13, the J call TRBJ1-1; weak D call: TRBD1 (6 bases). Trimming removed 3 bases from V and 8 bases from J, with 16 bases in between. The CDR3 extends over 14 amino acids. Looked up from germline, CDR1 is PRHDT and CDR2 is FYEKMQ (reference sequence).

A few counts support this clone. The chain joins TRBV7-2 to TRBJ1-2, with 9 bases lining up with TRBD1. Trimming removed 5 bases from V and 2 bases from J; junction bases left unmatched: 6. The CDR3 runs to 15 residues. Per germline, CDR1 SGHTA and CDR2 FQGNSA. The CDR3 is CASSLTGGPNYGYTF. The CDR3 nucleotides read TGTGCCAGCAGCCTTACAGGGGGCCCGAACTATGGCTACACCTTC.

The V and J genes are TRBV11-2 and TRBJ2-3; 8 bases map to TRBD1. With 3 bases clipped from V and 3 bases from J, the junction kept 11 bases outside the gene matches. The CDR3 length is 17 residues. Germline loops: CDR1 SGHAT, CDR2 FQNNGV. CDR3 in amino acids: CASSFLQGQGVTDTQYF. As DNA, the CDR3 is TGTGCCAGCAGCTTTTTGCAAGGACAGGGTGTTACAGATACGCAGTATTTT.

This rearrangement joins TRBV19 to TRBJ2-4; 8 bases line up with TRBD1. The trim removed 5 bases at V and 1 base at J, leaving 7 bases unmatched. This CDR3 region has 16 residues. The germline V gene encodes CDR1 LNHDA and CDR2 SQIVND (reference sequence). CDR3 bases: TGTGCCAGTAGTCTGACAGGGGCCGGGGCCAAAAACATTCAGTACTTC. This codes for CASSLTGAGAKNIQYF.

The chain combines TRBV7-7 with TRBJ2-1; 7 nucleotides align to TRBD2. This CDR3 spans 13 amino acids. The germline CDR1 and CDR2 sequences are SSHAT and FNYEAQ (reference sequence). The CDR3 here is CATRPGGGNEQFF. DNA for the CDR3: TGTGCTACCCGACCGGGAGGCGGCAATGAGCAGTTCTTC.

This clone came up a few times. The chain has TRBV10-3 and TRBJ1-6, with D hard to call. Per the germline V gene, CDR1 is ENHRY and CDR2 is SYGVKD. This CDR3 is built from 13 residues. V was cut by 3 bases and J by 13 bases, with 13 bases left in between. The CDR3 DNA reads TGTGCCATCAGTGATGGGCCCCCGATCCCCCTCCACTTT. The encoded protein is CAISDGPPIPLHF.

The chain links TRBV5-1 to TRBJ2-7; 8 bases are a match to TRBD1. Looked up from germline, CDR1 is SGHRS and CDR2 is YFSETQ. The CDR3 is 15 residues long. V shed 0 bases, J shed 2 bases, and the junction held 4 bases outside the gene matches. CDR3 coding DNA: TGCGCCAGCAGCTTGGCGACAGGGGTAGCCTACGAGCAGTACTTC. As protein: CASSLATGVAYEQYF.

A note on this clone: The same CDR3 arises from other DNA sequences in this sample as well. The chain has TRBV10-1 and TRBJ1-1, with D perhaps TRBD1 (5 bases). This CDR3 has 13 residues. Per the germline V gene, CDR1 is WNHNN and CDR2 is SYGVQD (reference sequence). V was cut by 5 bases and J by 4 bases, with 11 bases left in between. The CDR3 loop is CASSWGGVTEAFF. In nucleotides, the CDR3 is TGCGCCAGCAGTTGGGGAGGGGTCACTGAAGCTTTCTTT.

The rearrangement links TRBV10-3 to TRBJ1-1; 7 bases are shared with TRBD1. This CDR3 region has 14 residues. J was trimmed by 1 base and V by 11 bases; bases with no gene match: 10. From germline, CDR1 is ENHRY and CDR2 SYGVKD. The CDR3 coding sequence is TGTGCCTCGGCAGGGGGTATCGGGAACACTGAAGCTTTCTTT. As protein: CASAGGIGNTEAFF.

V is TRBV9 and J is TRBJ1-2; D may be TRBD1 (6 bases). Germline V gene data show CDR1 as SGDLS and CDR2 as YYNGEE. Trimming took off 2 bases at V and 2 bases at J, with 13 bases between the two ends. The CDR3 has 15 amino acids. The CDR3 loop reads CASSVATGSNYGYTF. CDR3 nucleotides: TGTGCCAGCAGCGTCGCTACAGGGTCGAACTATGGCTACACCTTC.

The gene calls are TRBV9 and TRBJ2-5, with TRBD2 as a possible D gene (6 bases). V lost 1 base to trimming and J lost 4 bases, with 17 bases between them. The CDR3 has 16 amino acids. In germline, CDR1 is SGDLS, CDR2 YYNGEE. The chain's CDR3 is CASSVSGGSGGETQYF. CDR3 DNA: TGTGCCAGCAGCGTAAGTGGGGGGTCCGGCGGAGAGACCCAGTACTTC.

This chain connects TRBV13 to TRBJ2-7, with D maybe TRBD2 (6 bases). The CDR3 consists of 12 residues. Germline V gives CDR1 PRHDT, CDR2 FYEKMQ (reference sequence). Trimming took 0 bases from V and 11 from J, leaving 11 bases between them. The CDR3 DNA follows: TGTGCCAGCAGCTTAGGTGGGGGGAAAAAGTACTTC. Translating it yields CASSLGGGKKYF.

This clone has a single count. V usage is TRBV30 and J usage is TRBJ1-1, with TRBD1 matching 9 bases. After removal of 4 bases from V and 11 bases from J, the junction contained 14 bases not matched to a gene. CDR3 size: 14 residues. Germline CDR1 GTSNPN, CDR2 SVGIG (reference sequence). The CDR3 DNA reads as TGTGCCTGGACTCTCCCCGGACAGGGGCTCCGGGCTTTCTTT. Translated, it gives CAWTLPGQGLRAFF.

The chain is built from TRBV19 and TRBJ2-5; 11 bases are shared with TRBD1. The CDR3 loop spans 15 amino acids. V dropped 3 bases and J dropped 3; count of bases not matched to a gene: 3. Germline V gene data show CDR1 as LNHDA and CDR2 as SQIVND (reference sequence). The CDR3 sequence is CASSMGTGGEETQYF. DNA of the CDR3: TGTGCCAGTAGTATGGGGACAGGGGGGGAAGAGACCCAGTACTTC.